The present T cell receptor beta chain was sequenced within a study of metastatic and nonmetastatic thyroid tumors. The overall study: Blood and tumor or nodule tissue repertoires from malignant and benign thyroid patients were compared.

The germline V gene encodes CDR1 KGHDR and CDR2 SFDVKD. The CDR3 extends over 14 amino acids. Deletions cut 6 bases from V and 2 bases from J, with 13 bases between. TCRdb ran MiXCR on the PCR reads. The profile shows approximately 40,000 clones, around 20% of them singletons. A few counts support this clone. What it recognizes is unknown. Prior to thyroid surgery, none of the patients had received any treatment. General observations from the study: As reported, TCR beta diversity in blood and tumor was significantly higher in malignant thyroid tumors than in benign nodules.

This TCR was recovered from a female donor with papillary thyroid cancer or a benign thyroid nodule (not recorded which). Some clones in this sample may be carry-over from other donors' samples. Sample: blood. The chain combines TRBV24-1 with TRBJ2-7; tentatively, D is TRBD1 (6 bases). The CDR3 DNA is TGTGCCACCAGTTATCCCCGGGACACCTACGAGCAGTACTTC. Residues: CATSYPRDTYEQYF.